The rows below give T cell receptor beta chains drawn from one sample of a study of response to subunit inactivated influenza vaccine. TCRdb itself ran the RT-PCR reads through MiXCR, one entry per CDR3 protein. The sample holds a few hundred thousand distinct CDR3 sequences, approximately 7.7% seen once. Here the sequenced sample was PBMCs from blood, taken less than 30 months after vaccination. The receptors come from a man aged 50-75 years who received an inactivated influenza vaccine. Both conserved end residues are part of each CDR3. Clone size is not always given. Where it is, it says once, few, many or a class for expanded clones.

clone size: few
V gene: TRBV18
CDR3 protein: CASSPRTGGASGYTF

clone size: many
V gene: TRBV6-1
CDR3 protein: CAGGFNPNEQFF

clone size: few
V gene: TRBV6-2/TRBV6-3
CDR3 protein: CASSSSAPAKTQYF

clone size: few
V gene: TRBV7-8
CDR3 protein: CASSLAHTWGTDTQYF

clone size: NA
V gene: TRBV19
CDR3 protein: CASRRGDINSGANVLTF

clone size: few
V gene: TRBV4-3
CDR3 protein: CASSQEGRTGNTIYF

clone size: few
V gene: TRBV11-2
CDR3 protein: CASSLVRGHGELFF

clone size: many
V gene: TRBV5-1
CDR3 protein: CASSLSGSSSYNEQFF

clone size: many
V gene: TRBV14
CDR3 protein: CASSSPDRRYEQYF

clone size: NA
V gene: TRBV5-1
CDR3 protein: CASSLASVEANVLTF

clone size: few
V gene: TRBV5-1
CDR3 protein: CASSVQGATNEKLFF

clone size: NA
V gene: TRBV7-9
CDR3 protein: CASSPGFRRHEQYF

clone size: many
V gene: TRBV12-3/TRBV12-4
CDR3 protein: CASSFARTQNVETQYF

clone size: NA
V gene: TRBV5-1
CDR3 protein: CASNIGDSQAKNIQYF

clone size: few
V gene: TRBV5-1
CDR3 protein: CASSSGAIPGLAGELFF

clone size: few
V gene: TRBV5-1
CDR3 protein: CASSGLAGAHSGANVLTF

clone size: many
V gene: TRBV5-6
CDR3 protein: CASSYDRVMNTEAFF

clone size: NA
V gene: TRBV7-6
CDR3 protein: CASSVGQGMNYEQYF

clone size: few
V gene: TRBV5-1
CDR3 protein: CASSLGGGGPQHF

clone size: NA
V gene: TRBV10-2
CDR3 protein: CASRDLRGRSGTDTQYF

clone size: NA
V gene: TRBV2
CDR3 protein: CASSLEGYSNQPQHF

clone size: many
V gene: TRBV5-1
CDR3 protein: CASSLEGTGSSYEQYF

clone size: many
V gene: TRBV20-1
CDR3 protein: CSAPGTVNTEAFF

clone size: NA
V gene: TRBV20-1
CDR3 protein: CSARGAGGPAEQYF

clone size: many
V gene: TRBV5-1
CDR3 protein: CASRTGTSGSYNEQFF

clone size: few
V gene: TRBV12-3/TRBV12-4
CDR3 protein: CASIRTLGEKLFF

clone size: NA
V gene: TRBV10-2
CDR3 protein: CASSDKERLAGTQYF

clone size: few
V gene: TRBV27
CDR3 protein: CASSLDRPYNEQFF

clone size: many
V gene: TRBV6-5
CDR3 protein: CASRKSDSPLHF

clone size: many
V gene: TRBV10-3
CDR3 protein: CAISPGEELFF

clone size: many
V gene: TRBV5-1
CDR3 protein: CASSTGTSGKYTDTQYF

clone size: NA
V gene: TRBV7-2
CDR3 protein: CASSTRRGNTDTQYF

clone size: few
V gene: TRBV3-1
CDR3 protein: CASSHETRDRYNEQFF

clone size: few
V gene: TRBV30
CDR3 protein: CAWSATPRTRGAIQYF

clone size: many
V gene: TRBV20-1
CDR3 protein: CSALLDRTDTQYF

clone size: few
V gene: TRBV7-9
CDR3 protein: CASSPNHGEAFF